The T cell receptor beta chain under discussion was sequenced for a study of cytomegalovirus exposure and HLA in healthy donors. Study-level findings and limits: In a later analysis, V- and J-gene trimming of beta chains associated with a DCLRE1C missense variant, replicated independently. There was a cluster of highly shared sequence variants that was likely a sequencing artifact.

It was with 60 Vbeta and 13 Jbeta primers that the PCR ran. Generated by immunoSEQ multiplex PCR, the TCRdb table keeps only in-frame clones and is missing some. Recorded for this sample: approximately 120,000 clones. Germline CDR1 MNHEY, CDR2 SMNVEV (reference sequence). Losses at the gene ends were 5 bases for V and 4 bases for J; bases not matched to a gene: 7. This CDR3 contains 14 residues. About this clone itself: The antigen is unknown.

This chain joins TRBV27 and TRBJ2-7, with 8 positions matching TRBD1. This receptor was identified in a man under 40 in good health and CMV-seronegative. Sample: PBMCs. As DNA, the CDR3 is TGTGCCAGCAGTCCGCGACAGGGGAGGTACGAGCAGTACTTC. It specifies CASSPRQGRYEQYF.